This TCR beta chain originates from a study of glioma-infiltrating T cells. Study context: Glioma patients had dexamethasone for six or fewer days before surgery. Blood libraries targeted roughly 4.5- to 11-fold coverage of some 980,000 T cells. Study findings and constraints: Above-expected tissue-blood divergence occurred in all gliomas, most in low-grade ones. A blood CDR3 motif signature was depleted in highly divergent patients.

Using RNA template, CDR3s of TCR alpha and beta were amplified with iRepertoire arm-PCR. TCRdb redid the calling of the multiplex PCR reads with MiXCR, one entry per CDR3 protein. Counted here are 300,000 to 450,000 distinct CDR3 sequences, 35% to 45% occurring once; the ten biggest clones make up 12%. In regard to this clonotype: What it recognizes is unknown.

The TCR comes from a human donor with low-grade glioma or glioblastoma, undergoing nonglioma brain surgery, or in good health (not recorded which). Sequenced sample: glioma tissue, nonneoplastic brain tissue, or PBMCs (not recorded which).

The CDR3 reads CSAQAETYEQYF. CDR3 DNA sequence: TGCAGTGCGCAAGCGGAGACCTACGAGCAGTACTTC. The chain links TRBV20-1 to TRBJ2-7, with D possibly being TRBD2 (5 bases). Trimming removed 6 bases at V and 2 bases at J, with 11 bases between. This CDR3 contains 12 residues. The germline V gene encodes CDR1 DFQATT and CDR2 SNEGSKA (reference sequence).